This TCR beta chain stems from a study of blood T cell repertoires in COVID-19. Study details: Acute and convalescent COVID-19 samples came from the United States, Italy and Spain. The cDNA or gDNA used as material had been derived from T cells, B-cell-depleted T cells, or PBMCs.

In the authors' methods: Amplification from reference gene primers served as the basis for estimated nucleated cell counts. TCRdb's copy holds only in-frame clones and misses some; the assay was immunoSEQ multiplex PCR. D and trimming were read from the DNA, whereas the V and J calls and clone size are those reported in that table. The sample has under 45,000 clones, under 90% seen once; the top ten hold 35% to 50%. Germline CDR1 is SNHLY and CDR2 is FYNNEI. The ends were cut back, 3 bases at V and 4 bases at J, with 13 bases in the middle. The CDR3 spans 15 residues. This chain connects TRBV2 to TRBJ1-5; no firm D call. Sequences were obtained from peripheral blood. This TCR was sampled from a human donor in a cohort sampled during active COVID-19. The CDR3 nucleotides are TGTGCCAGCAGTGATGAAAGCAGGTTTAATCAGCCCCAGCATTTT. Its translation: CASSDESRFNQPQHF.